This T cell receptor (beta chain) was sequenced in a study of T cells in Graves' hyperthyroidism and ophthalmopathy. Study-level background: Peripheral blood sampling occurred at initial diagnosis, before any treatment.

V dropped 6 bases and J dropped 1 base, with 9 bases sitting between them. This CDR3 contains 13 residues. From germline, CDR1 is SGHAT and CDR2 FQNNGV. This clonotype was counted ten times or more. Amplified TCR beta CDR3 regions came from RNA transcripts. The study used the HTBI primer set for a first-round RT-PCR of the TCR CDR3. TCRdb reanalysed the multiplex PCR reads using MiXCR and keeps one entry per CDR3 protein. The sample yields 700,000 or so distinct CDR3 sequences, about 17% seen once. The material sequenced was blood. The clonotype comes from a man aged 18 to 30 with Graves' hyperthyroidism. This chain uses TRBV11-2 with TRBJ1-1; D is ambiguous. As DNA, the CDR3 is TGTGCCAGCAGAATGACGGGGAACACTGAAGCTTTCTTT. Its protein product is CASRMTGNTEAFF.